The 24 T cell receptor beta chains below were found in one sample sequenced in a study of T-cell reconstitution after alpha-beta-depleted transplantation in children listed by TCRdb under 2016. Per the publication, the treatment or condition label means: allogeneic hematopoietic cell transplantation with graft depleted of TCRalphabeta T cells and CD19 B cells. Library prep was done by PCR. The sequencing machine was an Illumina HiSeq 2500. Molecular barcoding was employed in the preparation of TCR libraries, with unique molecular identifiers being used to normalize TCRbeta repertoire quantification. The raw public data were reprocessed by TCRdb itself: fastp quality trimming at Q25, MiXCR clonotype calling, in-frame beta chains only. Under each unique CDR3 protein, matching rows form one entry showing the most common genes and DNA. The sample table holds 700,000 to 950,000 distinct CDR3 sequences, of which about 16% were seen once. The ten largest clones take up under 6% of the sample.

The input for sequencing was PBMCs, mostly from graft donor cells, taken 360 days after TCRalphabeta/CD19-depleted stem cell transplant. These receptor sequences come from a male patient under 18 who had a stem cell transplant for acute lymphoblastic leukemia, so the T cells may come from the graft donor.

This clonotype was seen only a few times. V and J are TRBV27 and TRBJ2-7; 8 bases match TRBD1. Germline CDR1 is MNHEY and CDR2 is SMNVEV (reference sequence). With V trimmed by 7 bases and J by 2 bases, 13 bases remained unmatched. This CDR3 region has 16 residues. CDR3 sequence (DNA): TGTGCCAGCACCCCCGCCCAGGACAGGGCCCCCTACGAGCAGTACTTC. Its protein product is CASTPAQDRAPYEQYF.

This clonotype was detected many times. This rearrangement joins TRBV7-6 to TRBJ2-5, with no clear D. CDR1 SGHVS and CDR2 FNYEAQ come from the germline V gene. The CDR3 length is 13 residues. With 6 bases removed from V and 4 bases from J, the gap between germline ends came to 12 bases. The chain's CDR3 is CASSSSVVETQYF. CDR3 nucleotides: TGTGCCAGCAGTAGTTCAGTTGTAGAGACCCAGTACTTC.

This clonotype was recorded at least ten times. The chain recombines TRBV5-6 with TRBJ1-2; unclear D gene. Trimming removed 5 bases at V and 0 bases at J, with 8 bases between. CDR3 length equals 13 residues. Germline lookup yields CDR1 SGHDT and CDR2 YYEEEE. The CDR3 reads CASSLGSNYGYTF. Written as DNA, the CDR3 is TGTGCCAGCAGTTTAGGTTCTAACTATGGCTACACCTTC. The variable domain in full, completed from reference TRBV5-6 and TRBJ1-2, reads DAGVTQSPTHLIKTRGQQVTLRCSPKSGHDTVSWYQQALGQGPQFIFQYYEEEERQRGNFPDRFSGHQFPNYSSELNVNALLLGDSALYLCASSLGSNYGYTFGSGTRLTVV.

This clonotype showed up just a few times. The chain has TRBV12-3 or TRBV12-4 and TRBJ2-7; D gene unclear. This CDR3 has 13 residues. Deletions cut 7 bases from V and 2 bases from J, with 12 bases between. Here the CDR3 DNA reads TGTGCCAGCAAGAACGGTCATACCTACGAGCAGTACTTC. Protein: CASKNGHTYEQYF.

This clonotype was recorded a few times. V usage is TRBV24-1 and J usage is TRBJ2-3; D is possibly TRBD2 (5 bases). V gave up 1 base and J gave up 0 bases, with 7 bases separating them. The V gene's germline CDR1 is KGHDR and CDR2 SFDVKD. This CDR3 is 15 amino acids long. CDR3 loop: CATSDLLDSTDTQYF. In DNA form, the CDR3 reads TGTGCCACCAGTGATTTACTAGACAGCACAGATACGCAGTATTTT.

This clonotype came up many times. In DNA, the CDR3 is TGTGCCAGCAGGGGCCTTAGCGGGTCGTACAATGAGCAGTTCTTC. Protein product: CASRGLSGSYNEQFF. The chain has TRBV12-3 or TRBV12-4 and TRBJ2-1; 7 bases are shared with TRBD2. This CDR3 is 15 amino acids long. Trimming removed 6 bases from V and 4 bases from J; junction bases left unmatched: 9.

The chain carries TRBV18 and TRBJ2-7; D is undetermined. Per the germline V gene, CDR1 is KGHSH and CDR2 is LQKENI. This CDR3 is 14 amino acids long. The V gene lost 3 bases and the J gene lost 4 bases, with 13 bases spanning the gap. As DNA, the CDR3 is TGTGCCAGCTCACCTCCGAGTGGAAAATACGAGCAGTACTTC. This translates into CASSPPSGKYEQYF.

This clonotype was detected a few times. This chain links TRBV29-1 with TRBJ2-1, with D uncertain. The CDR3 sequence is 16 residues long. Trimming removed 2 bases at V and 6 bases at J, with 20 bases between. Looked up from germline, CDR1 is SQVTM and CDR2 is ANQGSEA. In nucleotides, the CDR3 is TGCAGCGTTGAAACCCTCCAGGTAGTACTGTTCAATGAGCAGTTCTTC. This gives the protein CSVETLQVVLFNEQFF.

The chain employs TRBV20-1 and TRBJ2-1; TRBD2 is a possible D gene (5 bases). The CDR3 is 13 amino acids. Germline-derived CDR1 and CDR2 are DFQATT and SNEGSKA (reference sequence). Trimming shortened V by 6 bases and J by 6 bases, and 15 bases separated the two germline ends. As DNA, the CDR3 is TGCAGTGCCCTGTCTGGACTCCGCAATGAGCAGTTCTTC. Its translation: CSALSGLRNEQFF.

The genes are TRBV29-1 and TRBJ2-3, with 8 bases lining up with TRBD2. Germline CDR1 is SQVTM and CDR2 is ANQGSEA. This CDR3 spans 18 amino acids. The V gene end was trimmed by 1 base and the J gene end by 3 bases; junction bases not matched to a gene: 15. This CDR3 is CSVEGYNGRAGYTDTQYF. The CDR3 coding sequence is TGCAGCGTTGAAGGTTATAACGGGAGGGCCGGATATACAGATACGCAGTATTTT.

The J gene is TRBJ2-7, the V gene TRBV12-3 or TRBV12-4; D is ambiguous. The CDR3 has 12 amino acids. V lost 5 bases and J 6 bases, leaving 11 bases between the germline ends. CDR3 sequence: CASSPLRSEQYF. CDR3 nucleotide sequence: TGTGCCAGCAGTCCCCTGAGGAGCGAGCAGTACTTC.

This clonotype was observed a few times. The chain couples TRBV24-1 to TRBJ2-7, with D hard to call. V shed 6 bases and J shed 6 bases, with 11 bases lying between them. Germline loops: CDR1 KGHDR, CDR2 SFDVKD. This CDR3 is built from 12 residues. The CDR3 sequence: CATSRTESEQYF. For the CDR3, the DNA is TGTGCCACCAGTCGGACGGAGTCCGAGCAGTACTTC.

The chain joins TRBV24-1 to TRBJ2-7; D is possibly TRBD1 (6 bases). Germline CDR1 is KGHDR and CDR2 is SFDVKD. The V gene lost 5 bases and the J gene lost 2 bases, with 12 bases spanning the gap. This CDR3 contains 14 residues. CDR3 sequence reads: CATSAGVTTYEQYF. The DNA for the CDR3 is TGTGCCACCAGTGCAGGGGTCACAACCTACGAGCAGTACTTC.

The CDR3 loop is CASRERQIQETQYF. The CDR3 nucleotides are TGTGCCAGCAGAGAGAGGCAGATCCAAGAGACCCAGTACTTC. The rearrangement uses TRBV2 and TRBJ2-5, with D hard to call. The CDR3 length is 14 residues. Germline CDR1 SNHLY, CDR2 FYNNEI. V lost 6 bases and J lost 1, with 12 bases in between.

This clonotype was detected only a few times. This chain joins TRBV29-1 and TRBJ2-5, with no clear D. The CDR3 spans 14 residues. Per the germline V gene, CDR1 is SQVTM and CDR2 is ANQGSEA. Trimming stripped 8 bases from V and 1 base from J, with 17 bases between. The CDR3 sequence is CSSLEVWAQETQYF. As DNA, the CDR3 is TGCAGCTCCCTCGAAGTTTGGGCCCAAGAGACCCAGTACTTC.

This clonotype has more than one count but fewer than ten. The J gene is TRBJ2-1, the V gene TRBV5-1; 8 nucleotides agree with TRBD2. Germline CDR1 and CDR2: SGHRS and YFSETQ. The CDR3 has 15 residues. V lost 4 bases, J lost 6 bases, and 9 bases stayed unmatched. The DNA for the CDR3 is TGCGCCAGCAGCCCTCTAGGGACTAGGTCCAATGAGCAGTTCTTC. Translated, it gives CASSPLGTRSNEQFF.

This clonotype was counted a few times. The chain carries TRBV25-1 and TRBJ2-7; a weak D match, TRBD1 (6 bases). The CDR3 is 14 residues long. V lost 4 bases and J 7 bases, leaving 17 bases between the germline ends. Germline V lookup: CDR1 MGHDK, CDR2 SYGVNS. The CDR3 protein is CASSVWGRVGEQYF. The CDR3 coding sequence is TGTGCCAGCAGTGTCTGGGGGCGGGTGGGAGAGCAGTACTTC.

This clonotype came up many times. The V gene is TRBV5-5, the J gene TRBJ2-1; 10 bases line up with TRBD2. This CDR3 contains 15 residues. V trimming: 3 bases; J trimming: 7 bases; junction bases outside the gene matches: 7. Germline values: CDR1 SGHKS, CDR2 YYEKEE (reference sequence). CDR3 loop: CASSSSASGSNEQFF. CDR3 coding DNA: TGTGCCAGCAGCTCATCAGCTAGCGGGAGTAATGAGCAGTTCTTC.

The gene calls are TRBV21-1 and TRBJ2-4; the D segment call TRBD1 is taken from the table without a DNA check. TRBV21-1 is a listed pseudogene. This CDR3 comprises 14 residues. Here the CDR3 reads CASSSRQGGDIQYF. As DNA, the CDR3 is TGTGCCAGCAGCTCACGACAGGGGGGGGACATTCAGTACTTC.

V usage is TRBV29-1 and J usage is TRBJ2-1, with TRBD2 identical over 9 bases. Trimming cost V 3 bases and J 13 bases; bases outside gene matches: 10. The CDR3 spans 13 residues. CDR1 SQVTM and CDR2 ANQGSEA come from the germline V gene. CDR3 nucleotides: TGCAGCGTTGAGGGTCGGCGGGAGGGCCCTCAGTTCTTC. Its protein is CSVEGRREGPQFF.

This clonotype was seen repeatedly, ten times or more. The chain couples TRBV5-1 to TRBJ2-3; D perhaps matches TRBD2 (6 bases). CDR3 size: 16 residues. Trimming left V 4 bases short and J 3 bases short, with 18 bases between. Germline CDR1 is SGHRS and CDR2 is YFSETQ. CDR3 bases: TGCGCCAGCAGCGTCGGCCCGGGACTCATTACAGATACGCAGTATTTT. It encodes CASSVGPGLITDTQYF.

This clonotype came up many times. CDR3 bases: TGTGCCAGCAGCGTAGCGGGGCAATACAATGAGCAGTTCTTC. The encoded protein is CASSVAGQYNEQFF. The V call is TRBV9, the J call TRBJ2-1, with D perhaps given as TRBD1 or TRBD2 (5 bases each). The CDR3 spans 14 residues. Trimming removed 0 bases from V and 4 bases from J, with 8 bases in between. Germline loops: CDR1 SGDLS, CDR2 YYNGEE.

This chain links TRBV29-1 with TRBJ1-2; no clear D. V was clipped by 7 bases and J by 1 base, with 13 bases between them. The CDR3 totals 13 residues. The V gene's germline CDR1 is SQVTM and CDR2 ANQGSEA. CDR3 amino acids: CSATKNVNYGYTF. CDR3 coding DNA: TGCAGCGCTACTAAAAATGTTAACTATGGCTACACCTTC.

This clonotype was observed at least ten times. V is TRBV7-3 and J is TRBJ2-2, with 15 bases that match TRBD2. Trimming cost V 0 bases and J 1 base; bases outside gene matches: 9. The CDR3 has 21 amino acids. The germline V gene encodes CDR1 SGHTA and CDR2 FQGTGA. The CDR3 region is CASSLTLGLAGGPWNTGELFF. The DNA for the CDR3 is TGTGCCAGCAGCTTAACTCTAGGACTAGCGGGAGGGCCGTGGAACACCGGGGAGCTGTTTTTT.